This T cell receptor (beta chain) was captured in a study of blood T cell repertoires in COVID-19. At the level of the study: Sites in the United States, Italy and Spain provided acute and convalescent COVID-19 samples.

Assay: immunoSEQ multiplex PCR; the TCRdb copy retains only in-frame clones and omits some. The sample consists of a few hundred thousand clones, about 88% of them appearing once. V gave up 5 bases and J gave up 5 bases, with 10 bases separating them. The CDR3 is 13 residues long. Germline CDR1 SGHTA, CDR2 FQGTGA. This chain links TRBV7-3 with TRBJ2-1, with a possible D match to TRBD1 (6 bases). This TCR derives from a man aged 18 to 29 with active or convalescent COVID-19. Sequencing was carried out using peripheral blood. DNA for the CDR3: TGTGCCAGCAGCCCACGACAGGACAATGAGCAGTTCTTC. Protein: CASSPRQDNEQFF.